This is a list of T cell receptor beta chains from one sample in a study of tumor and adjacent non-tumor tissue in lung cancer. TCRdb re-analysed the multiplex PCR reads in MiXCR, keeping a single row per CDR3 protein. Of 60,000 to 100,000 distinct CDR3 sequences listed, 76% are singletons. Sequencing used distant non-tumor lung tissue. These receptors came from a man between 65 and 80 years old with non-small cell lung cancer. Each CDR3 is given with its conserved first and last residue. Each record gives: V gene, J gene, D gene, clone size, CDR3 DNA, CDR3 protein. A D gene is named only where the DNA matches it firmly. Expanded clones are given a class, and other clones once, few, many or no size at all.

>TRBV6-1|TRBJ2-1|NA|NA
TGTGCCAGAAGTGAAGCGGCAGGAAGCAATGATCACTTCTTC
CARSEAAGSNDHFF
>TRBV11-3|TRBJ2-1|TRBD1|few
TGTGTCAGCAGTCCTAACAGGGGCAATGAGCAGTTCTTC
CVSSPNRGNEQFF
>TRBV12-3/TRBV12-4|TRBJ1-1|TRBD1|once
TGTGCAAGCAGTGTACAGGGGGGCTTGAACATTGAAGCTTTCTTT
CASSVQGGLNIEAFF
>TRBV6-6|TRBJ2-5|NA|NA
TGTGCCAGCAGTCTAGTGAGGGGTGAGGCCCAGTACTTC
CASSLVRGEAQYF
>TRBV5-5|TRBJ1-5|NA|once
TGTGCCAGCAGTCTCGACATCAATCAGCCCCAGCATTTT
CASSLDINQPQHF
>TRBV6-5|TRBJ1-1|NA|few
TGTGCCAGCAGTTACTCCCGCAGGGGTGGGGCTGAAGCTTTCTTT
CASSYSRRGGAEAFF
>TRBV6-5|TRBJ1-2|NA|NA
TGTGCCAGCCGTTCCACACGAAGAGGCTACACCTTC
CASRSTRRGYTF
>TRBV28|TRBJ1-2|NA|NA
TGTGCCAGCAGGCGCGGGACGGTTATCTATGGCTACACCTTC
CASRRGTVIYGYTF
>TRBV29-1|TRBJ2-3|NA|NA
TGCACCGTTGCGTGGACCACTCCGTATACACAGTATTTT
CTVAWTTPYTQYF
>TRBV7-8|TRBJ2-3|NA|NA
TGTGCCGGCAGTTTCTTATTATGGGGAAGCGCAGATACGCAGTATTTT
CAGSFLLWGSADTQYF
>TRBV6-2/TRBV6-3|TRBJ1-2|TRBD1|few
TGTACCAGCAGTACGGACAGGACTAACTATGGTTACACCTTC
CTSSTDRTNYGYTF
>TRBV7-8|TRBJ2-5|TRBD2|many
TGTGCCCCTAGCGGGAGGGCCTGGGAGACCCAGTACTTC
CAPSGRAWETQYF
>TRBV5-4|TRBJ2-4|TRBD2|NA
TGTGCCAGCAGCTGGGGAGTAGCGGGAGGGGGCAAAAACATTCAGTATTTC
CASSWGVAGGGKNIQYF
>TRBV12-3/TRBV12-4|TRBJ1-3|NA|NA
TGTGCCAGCAGTTGTCCCGGCACAGGGATCGGCTATGGAAACACCATATATTTT
CASSCPGTGIGYGNTIYF
>TRBV12-3/TRBV12-4|TRBJ1-2|NA|NA
TGTGCCAGCAGTTCACAACAGCGAGGGTACTATGGCTACACCTTC
CASSSQQRGYYGYTF
>TRBV29-1|TRBJ2-5|NA|NA
TGCAGCGTGTCCGACAGTTTCCAGGAGACCCAGTACTTT
CSVSDSFQETQYF
>TRBV5-1|TRBJ2-2|NA|NA
TGCGCCAGCAGCGCGGGACGGTCGAACGCCGGGGAGCTCTTTTTT
CASSAGRSNAGELFF
>TRBV28|TRBJ2-1|TRBD1|many
TGTGCCAGCAGTCCCCGAGTCAGGGGGCTCGAGAATGAGCAGTTCTTC
CASSPRVRGLENEQFF
>TRBV6-5|TRBJ1-1|NA|NA
TGTGTCAGCATTTACTCCTGGGGAAGCTCTGAAGCTTTCTTT
CVSIYSWGSSEAFF
>TRBV10-3|TRBJ2-2|NA|NA
TGTGCCATGAGTGAGTCTCGGGATGCCACCGGGGGGCTGTTTTTT
CAMSESRDATGGLFF
>TRBV7-9|TRBJ2-1|NA|NA
TGTGCTAGTAGCCCCTCCGGGGGCAGAAACAATGAGCAGTTCTTC
CASSPSGGRNNEQFF
>TRBV11-3|TRBJ2-3|NA|NA
TGTGCCAGCAACTTAGATGCGGCTCAGCCCCAGTATTTT
CASNLDAAQPQYF
>TRBV4-2|TRBJ2-3|NA|NA
TGTGCCAGTTCGAGAGGCGGTATGACAGATACGCAGTATTTT
CASSRGGMTDTQYF
>TRBV29-1|TRBJ1-2|NA|NA
TGCAGCGTTTCCAACGGACAGATTTACATCTTC
CSVSNGQIYIF
>TRBV20-1|TRBJ1-5|NA|NA
TGCAGTGCTAGTAGAATGCACGAGGGACCAAGCAATCAGCCCCAGCATTTT
CSASRMHEGPSNQPQHF
>TRBV11-2|TRBJ1-2|NA|few
TGTGCCAGCTCAGCATTAGGGGGTAACTATGGCTACACCTTC
CASSALGGNYGYTF
>TRBV12-3/TRBV12-4|TRBJ2-1|NA|NA
TGTGCCAGCAGATCGCTAGTGTTAGCCTACAATGAGCAGTTCTTC
CASRSLVLAYNEQFF
>TRBV6-5|TRBJ1-3|NA|many
TGTGCCAGCAGTTCCAATCAGGGCTCTGGAAACACCATATATTTT
CASSSNQGSGNTIYF
>TRBV6-2/TRBV6-3|TRBJ2-4|TRBD1|NA
TGTGCCAGCGGACCGGTCACAGGGGACCACATTCAGTACTTC
CASGPVTGDHIQYF
>TRBV6-5|TRBJ2-3|NA|NA
TGTGTCAGCAGAATGGACGGGGGTAGCACAGATACGCAGTATTTT
CVSRMDGGSTDTQYF
>TRBV10-3|TRBJ2-3|NA|NA
TGTACCATCAGCCTTCGGGATACGCAGTATTTC
CTISLRDTQYF
>TRBV6-6|TRBJ1-5|NA|NA
TGTGCCAGCAGTTATAGTACTTCGGACAAGTCTAATCAGCCCCAGCATTTT
CASSYSTSDKSNQPQHF
>TRBV11-2|TRBJ2-3|NA|NA
TGTGCCAGCAGCTTTACTAGGTCCACAGATACGCAGTATTTT
CASSFTRSTDTQYF
>TRBV5-1|TRBJ2-3|NA|few
TGCGCCAGTGCACAAGGGGATACGCATTATTTT
CASAQGDTHYF
>TRBV5-4|TRBJ1-2|NA|NA
TGTGCCAGCAGCTTGGCAGAGGCACACTATAGCTACACCTTC
CASSLAEAHYSYTF
>TRBV12-3/TRBV12-4|TRBJ2-1|NA|NA
TGTGCCAGCAGATTAAGTCCTGGAATTGAGCAGTTCTTC
CASRLSPGIEQFF
>TRBV12-3/TRBV12-4|TRBJ2-1|TRBD2|NA
TGTGCCAGTTGTGACTCTCACAAGCGGGGCTACAATGAGCAGTTCTTC
CASCDSHKRGYNEQFF
>TRBV11-3|TRBJ2-5|NA|NA
TGTGCCAGCAGTAATAGGGGGAAGGAGACCCATTACTTC
CASSNRGKETHYF
>TRBV4-2|TRBJ2-7|NA|NA
TGTGCCAGGAGCCCGTTTACAGGGCACGAGCAGTATTTC
CARSPFTGHEQYF
>TRBV6-2/TRBV6-3|TRBJ1-2|TRBD1|NA
TGTGCCAGCAGTACGGACAGGACTAACTATCGCTGCACCTTC
CASSTDRTNYRCTF
>TRBV7-9|TRBJ2-1|NA|NA
TGTGCCAGCAGCGAAGACCACCCTCTTTACTCATACAATGAGCAGTTCTTC
CASSEDHPLYSYNEQFF
>TRBV20-1|TRBJ1-4|NA|NA
TGCAGTACTAGTAAACCGGAGGGAGAAAAACTGTTTTTT
CSTSKPEGEKLFF
>TRBV11-2|TRBJ2-5|TRBD1|NA
TGTGCCGGCAGCCCTGGGACAGTTGGGCAAGAGACCCAATACTTC
CAGSPGTVGQETQYF
>TRBV6-6|TRBJ2-2|TRBD1|NA
TGTACCAGCAGAGACAGGGATACCGGGGAGCTGTTTTTT
CTSRDRDTGELFF
>TRBV11-3|TRBJ2-3|NA|NA
TGTACCAGCACCCGTCGGGTAGTAAGCACAGGTACGCAGTATTTT
CTSTRRVVSTGTQYF
>TRBV10-3|TRBJ1-6|NA|NA
TGTGCCACTGCATCCTTCAACAGGGATAATAATTCATCCCTTCACTTT
CATASFNRDNNSSLHF
>TRBV7-8|TRBJ2-3|NA|NA
TGTGCCAGCAGCATACTAGTGGAAGGAGTAGATACGCAGTATTTT
CASSILVEGVDTQYF
>TRBV5-4|TRBJ2-3|TRBD1|NA
TGTGCCAGTAGCTTGTATATGTGGACAGGGGACACTACTAGCACAGATACGCAGTATTTT
CASSLYMWTGDTTSTDTQYF